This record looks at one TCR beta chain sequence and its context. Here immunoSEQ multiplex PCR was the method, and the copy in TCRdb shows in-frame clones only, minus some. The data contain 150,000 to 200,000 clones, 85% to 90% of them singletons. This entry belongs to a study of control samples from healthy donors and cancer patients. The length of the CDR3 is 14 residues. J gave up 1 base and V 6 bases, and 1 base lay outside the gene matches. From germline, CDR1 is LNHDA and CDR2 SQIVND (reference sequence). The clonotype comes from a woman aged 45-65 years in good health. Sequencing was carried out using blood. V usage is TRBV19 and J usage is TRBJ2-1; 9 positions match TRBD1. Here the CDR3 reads CASRTGGSYNEQFF. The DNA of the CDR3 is TGTGCCAGTAGGACAGGGGGATCCTACAATGAGCAGTTCTTC.